These 32 T cell receptor beta chains originate from one sample sequenced in a study of blood T cell repertoires in COVID-19. TCRdb's copy holds only in-frame clones and misses some; the assay was immunoSEQ multiplex PCR. This table holds about 74,000 clones, roughly 86% found once. Sequencing used peripheral blood. Receptor source: a man in his 70s with acute or convalescent COVID-19.

The V gene is TRBV6-2 or TRBV6-3, the J gene TRBJ1-2; 7 bases are a match to TRBD1. The germline CDR1 and CDR2 sequences are MNHEY and SVGEGT. V lost 5 bases and J lost 4; bases outside the gene matches: 4. The CDR3 is 13 amino acids. The CDR3 coding sequence is TGTGCCAGCAGTCCGGACAGGACCTATGGCTACACCTTC. Amino acid sequence: CASSPDRTYGYTF.

The chain uses TRBV7-9 and TRBJ1-5; 8 bases are a match to TRBD1. J lost 4 bases, V lost 5 bases, and 13 bases had no gene match. The CDR3 spans 17 residues. Germline CDR1 is SEHNR and CDR2 is FQNEAQ (reference sequence). The CDR3 nucleotides are TGTGCCAGCAGCCCCGGTGCCGGGACAGGACTTAATCAGCCCCAGCATTTT. This codes for CASSPGAGTGLNQPQHF.

This sequence joins TRBV5-1 and TRBJ1-5; possible D gene TRBD1, 5 bases. Germline CDR1 is SGHRS and CDR2 is YFSETQ. The CDR3 length is 16 residues. V lost 4 bases and J lost 0, with 14 bases in between. DNA for the CDR3: TGCGCCAGCAGCCCGGGGGGTTTGTCTAGCAATCAGCCCCAGCATTTT. Translating gives CASSPGGLSSNQPQHF.

The rearrangement joins TRBV7-9 to TRBJ1-2, with D possibly matching TRBD1 (6 bases). The CDR3 consists of 16 residues. V lost 1 base and J 2 bases, leaving 14 bases between the germline ends. Germline V lookup: CDR1 SEHNR, CDR2 FQNEAQ (reference sequence). CDR3 protein: CASSLGGTHRNYGYTF. CDR3 bases: TGTGCCAGCAGCTTAGGGGGGACACACAGAAACTATGGCTACACCTTC. The full variable domain, in which reference TRBV7-9 and TRBJ1-2 provide the parts outside the CDR3, is DTGVSQNPRHKITKRGQNVTFRCDPISEHNRLYWYRQTLGQGPEFLTYFQNEAQLEKSRLLSDRFSAERPKGSFSTLEIQRTEQGDSAMYLCASSLGGTHRNYGYTFGSGTRLTVV.

This clone was counted a few times. The rearrangement uses TRBV4-1 and TRBJ2-1; maybe TRBD1 (5 bases). V was shortened by 0 bases and J by 5 bases, with 11 bases between the two germline ends. Per germline, CDR1 MGHRA and CDR2 YSYEKL. The CDR3 extends over 15 amino acids. CDR3 amino acids: CASSQDKGMNNEQFF. The CDR3 DNA sequence: TGCGCCAGCAGCCAAGATAAGGGGATGAACAATGAGCAGTTCTTC.

The chain is built from TRBV4-2 and TRBJ2-2, with TRBD2 identical over 9 bases. Trimming took 3 bases from V and 2 from J; bases not matched to a gene: 4. Germline loops: CDR1 LGHNA, CDR2 YNFKEQ. The CDR3 has 16 amino acids. The CDR3 DNA reads as TGTGCCAGCAGCCAGGCTAGCGGGGTAAACACCGGGGAGCTGTTTTTT. Translating it yields CASSQASGVNTGELFF.

The chain is built from TRBV3-1 (or the pseudogene TRBV3-2) and TRBJ1-2, with D possibly TRBD1 on 6 matching bases. Between the trimmed V and J ends, which lost 0 bases and 6 bases, there was a span of 11 bases. This CDR3 spans 14 amino acids. Germline V gene data show CDR1 as LGHDT and CDR2 as YNNKEL (reference sequence). This chain's CDR3 is CASSQDPGGNGYTF. CDR3 nucleotides: TGTGCCAGCAGCCAAGATCCGGGGGGCAATGGCTACACCTTC.

The chain links TRBV9 to TRBJ2-3; 9 nucleotides agree with TRBD2. J gave up 5 bases and V 3 bases, and 10 bases lay outside the gene matches. CDR3 length equals 16 residues. Germline V gives CDR1 SGDLS, CDR2 YYNGEE. CDR3 nucleotides: TGTGCCAGCAGCGGGCGGATTAGCGGGAGTGTAGATACGCAGTATTTT. Its protein product is CASSGRISGSVDTQYF.

The V call is TRBV6-5, the J call TRBJ2-3; 8 nucleotides align to TRBD2. CDR3 length: 15 residues. Per germline, CDR1 MNHEY and CDR2 SVGAGI. V lost 7 bases to trimming and J lost 4 bases; unmatched junction nucleotides: 10. This CDR3 reads CASTPAGVGADTQYF. The CDR3 DNA follows: TGTGCCAGCACTCCAGCGGGGGTTGGCGCAGATACGCAGTATTTT.

The chain joins TRBV7-8 to TRBJ2-4; the match to TRBD2 covers 13 bases. This CDR3 has 18 residues. J lost 1 base, V lost 5 bases, and 8 bases had no gene match. The germline CDR1 and CDR2 sequences are SGHVS and FQNEAQ. The CDR3 DNA follows: TGTGCCAGCAGCCTGAGGACTAGCGGGAGTTTGGCCAAAAACATTCAGTACTTC. Protein product: CASSLRTSGSLAKNIQYF.

This clone was picked up one time. The chain couples TRBV5-4 to TRBJ1-2; possible D gene TRBD1, 5 bases. Germline assignment: CDR1 SGHNT and CDR2 YYREEE (reference sequence). CDR3 size: 15 residues. Trimming took 1 base from V and 2 from J, leaving 12 bases between them. The CDR3 DNA reads TGTGCCAGCAGCTTGAAGGCAGGGTCCAACTATGGCTACACCTTC. This sequence encodes CASSLKAGSNYGYTF.

This chain links TRBV20-1 with TRBJ1-1; 8 bases are a match to TRBD1. V gave up 3 bases and J gave up 3 bases; unmatched junction bases: 3. Germline CDR1 DFQATT, CDR2 SNEGSKA (reference sequence). The length of the CDR3 is 13 residues. CDR3 protein: CSASQGADTEAFF. The CDR3, as DNA: TGCAGTGCTAGTCAGGGGGCGGACACTGAAGCTTTCTTT.

The chain uses TRBV15 and TRBJ2-5, with TRBD1 identical over 11 bases. The CDR3 spans 15 residues. Germline V gives CDR1 LNHNV, CDR2 YYDKDF (reference sequence). Trimming cost V 1 base and J 5 bases; bases outside gene matches: 3. The CDR3 nucleotides are TGTGCCACCAGCAGAGGGACAGGGGGCGTTGAGACCCAGTACTTC. Its protein is CATSRGTGGVETQYF.

This clone has a single count. J is TRBJ2-1 and V is TRBV10-3; TRBD2 might be the D (6 bases). Trimming shortened V by 7 bases and J by 6 bases, and 13 bases separated the two germline ends. The CDR3 length is 13 residues. CDR1 and CDR2 from the germline V gene are ENHRY and SYGVKD. The CDR3 region is CAIKGPEGNEQFF. Here the CDR3 DNA reads TGTGCCATCAAAGGGCCGGAGGGCAATGAGCAGTTCTTC.

The chain is built from TRBV10-3 and TRBJ2-3, with D tentatively TRBD1 (7 bases). V was cut by 2 bases and J by 3 bases, with 15 bases left in between. Per the germline V gene, CDR1 is ENHRY and CDR2 is SYGVKD. The CDR3 runs 16 residues. CDR3 nucleotides: TGTGCCATCAGTGAGGGGCGGGCAGGGGGGACAGATACGCAGTATTTT. Translating it yields CAISEGRAGGTDTQYF.

The CDR3 sequence is CASSPTGTSDTGELFF. The CDR3 bases are TGCGCCAGCAGCCCAACCGGGACTAGCGACACCGGGGAGCTGTTTTTT. The chain couples TRBV5-1 to TRBJ2-2; TRBD2 aligns across 10 bases. Germline assignment: CDR1 SGHRS and CDR2 YFSETQ. V was clipped by 4 bases and J by 3 bases; unmatched bases: 6. CDR3 size: 16 residues.

This clone was found a few times. J is TRBJ2-7 and V is TRBV2, with D possibly being TRBD1 (6 bases). CDR1 SNHLY and CDR2 FYNNEI come from the germline V gene. Trimming took 1 base from V and 3 from J, leaving 10 bases between them. The CDR3 loop spans 14 amino acids. The CDR3 nucleotides read TGTGCCAGCAGTGAAGAGACAGGATACTACGAGCAGTACTTC. Its protein is CASSEETGYYEQYF.

In regard to this clone: The germline gene is not matched at one end of the junction; a read error may be the cause. This same CDR3 is encoded by further DNA sequences in the sample. The CDR3 sequence: CASSQDRLGGANTEAFF. The CDR3 nucleotides read TGTGCCAGCAGTCAAGATAGGCTTGGGGGCGCTAACACTGAAGCTTTCTTT. This chain connects TRBV3-1 (or the pseudogene TRBV3-2) to TRBJ1-1; a weak D match, TRBD1 (6 bases). Germline V gene lookup returns CDR1 LGHDT and CDR2 YNNKEL (reference sequence). The CDR3 length is 17 residues.

The gene calls are TRBV29-1 and TRBJ2-7; possibly TRBD1 for D (5 bases). The germline V and J ends were trimmed by 4 bases and 5 bases, with 18 bases remaining between them. Germline CDR1 SQVTM, CDR2 ANQGSEA. The CDR3 contains 14 residues. The CDR3 loop is CSVGSGRAVDEQYF. CDR3 bases: TGCAGCGTTGGGTCAGGCAGGGCTGTCGACGAGCAGTACTTC.

The J gene is TRBJ2-7, the V gene TRBV10-3; 7 positions match TRBD1. Germline V gives CDR1 ENHRY, CDR2 SYGVKD. The CDR3 is made up of 14 amino acids. The V gene end was trimmed by 1 base and the J gene end by 3 bases; junction bases not matched to a gene: 3. The CDR3 reads CAISELGQLYEQYF. CDR3 in DNA: TGTGCCATCAGTGAGTTGGGACAGCTCTACGAGCAGTACTTC.

The gene calls are TRBV7-2 and TRBJ2-1; 9 nucleotides match TRBD2. Germline V gives CDR1 SGHTA, CDR2 FQGNSA. V lost 5 bases, J lost 5 bases, and 4 bases stayed unmatched. The CDR3 is 14 residues long. The CDR3 sequence: CASSHGTSNNEQFF. CDR3 nucleotides: TGTGCCAGCAGCCATGGGACTAGCAACAATGAGCAGTTCTTC.

This rearrangement joins TRBV24-1 to TRBJ2-3, with TRBD1 matching 9 bases. V dropped 1 base and J dropped 2; count of bases not matched to a gene: 12. Germline CDR1 KGHDR, CDR2 SFDVKD. This CDR3 has 19 residues. The CDR3 sequence: CATSDFSNPGTGNTDTQYF. CDR3 coding DNA: TGTGCCACCAGTGATTTCTCCAATCCCGGGACAGGGAACACAGATACGCAGTATTTT.

This chain joins TRBV30 and TRBJ2-7; TRBD2 matches at 9 bases. The CDR3 has 15 amino acids. V shed 0 bases and J 3 bases; nucleotides not matched to a gene: 6. The germline V gene encodes CDR1 GTSNPN and CDR2 SVGIG (reference sequence). Written as DNA, the CDR3 is TGTGCCTGGAGTGTATCTAGCGGGACTTACTACGAGCAGTACTTC. Residues: CAWSVSSGTYYEQYF.

This clone was counted between two and nine times. The chain has TRBV4-3 and TRBJ1-2; D is perhaps TRBD1 (5 bases). V lost 0 bases and J 2 bases, leaving 13 bases between the germline ends. Germline V gene lookup returns CDR1 LGHNA and CDR2 YSLEER. The CDR3 consists of 16 residues. The CDR3 sequence is CASSQDRASGNYGYTF. In DNA, the CDR3 is TGCGCCAGCAGCCAAGATCGAGCGTCAGGGAACTATGGCTACACCTTC.

This clone was detected only once. One junction end does not reproduce the germline sequence, and a read error may be involved. At the DNA level, this CDR3 is encoded by other sequences in the same sample as well. The chain carries TRBV12-3 or TRBV12-4 and TRBJ2-5; the D gene is possibly TRBD1 (5 bases). The CDR3 covers 13 residues. DNA of the CDR3: TGTGCTAGCAACCAGCAGGGCTTGGAGACCCAGTACTTC. This sequence encodes CASNQQGLETQYF.

The rearrangement links TRBV7-6 to TRBJ1-2, with D unclear. Trimming removed 5 bases from V and 4 bases from J, with 14 bases in between. The CDR3 extends over 14 amino acids. CDR1 is SGHVS and CDR2 is FNYEAQ in the germline V gene. The CDR3 coding sequence is TGTGCCAGCAGCCCCCCCGGGATGACCTATGGCTACACCTTC. Amino acid sequence: CASSPPGMTYGYTF.

The V call is TRBV20-1, the J call TRBJ1-2, with D maybe TRBD1 (6 bases). The CDR3 runs to 14 residues. Germline CDR1 is DFQATT and CDR2 is SNEGSKA (reference sequence). Trimming took 3 bases from V and 3 from J, leaving 14 bases between them. CDR3 sequence reads: CSASFGGTYYGYTF. CDR3 DNA: TGCAGTGCTAGTTTCGGGGGGACATACTATGGCTACACCTTC.

The chain uses TRBV30 and TRBJ1-3; D possibly corresponds to TRBD1 (5 bases). V gave up 8 bases and J gave up 2 bases, with 10 bases separating them. The CDR3 has 12 amino acids. Germline V gives CDR1 GTSNPN, CDR2 SVGIG (reference sequence). The CDR3 here is CAQTVAGNTIYF. The CDR3 coding sequence is TGTGCCCAGACAGTGGCTGGAAACACCATATATTTT.

V usage is TRBV7-9 and J usage is TRBJ2-2, with a tentative D call TRBD2 (6 bases). Germline CDR1 SEHNR, CDR2 FQNEAQ (reference sequence). The CDR3 length is 15 residues. Trimming took 6 bases from V and 2 from J, leaving 13 bases between them. The CDR3 reads CASRSPGVNTGELFF. Here the CDR3 DNA reads TGTGCCAGCAGGTCGCCGGGGGTTAACACCGGGGAGCTGTTTTTT.

Only a few counts were recorded for this clone. V and J are TRBV4-2 and TRBJ1-3; 9 bases match TRBD1. The CDR3 extends over 16 amino acids. Germline lookup yields CDR1 LGHNA and CDR2 YNFKEQ. Trimming at V came to 4 bases and at J to 7 bases, leaving 11 bases not matched to a gene. The CDR3 nucleotides are TGTGCCAGCAGCCGCCCTCCGGGACAGGGAAGCAACACCATATATTTT. Residues: CASSRPPGQGSNTIYF.

The J gene is TRBJ2-7, the V gene TRBV27; 7 positions match TRBD1. The trim removed 3 bases at V and 3 bases at J, leaving 2 bases unmatched. Germline assignment: CDR1 MNHEY and CDR2 SMNVEV (reference sequence). The CDR3 spans 13 residues. CDR3 sequence reads: CASSLYRGYEQYF. The CDR3 DNA follows: TGTGCCAGCAGTTTGTACAGGGGCTACGAGCAGTACTTC.

Here the CDR3 reads CASSPFGGGGEKLFF. In DNA form, the CDR3 reads TGCGCCAGCAGCCCATTCGGAGGGGGCGGAGAAAAACTGTTTTTT. This sequence joins TRBV4-1 and TRBJ1-4; the match to TRBD1 covers 7 bases. This CDR3 region has 15 residues. Germline V CDR1 and CDR2: MGHRA, YSYEKL. After removal of 4 bases from V and 8 bases from J, the junction contained 10 bases not matched to a gene.